The 20 T cell receptor beta chains below come from one sample, sequenced in a study of Ad26.COV2.S vaccination and SARS-CoV-2 variants. Using immunoSEQ multiplex PCR, the repertoire was profiled, and TCRdb retains in-frame clones only, with some absent. The top ten hold approximately 12% of the sample, which has 350,000 to 500,000 clones, 80% to 95% seen once. The treatment: roughly 20 received Ad26.COV2.S at low or high dose, single or two shots; about 5 received placebo; per-sample allocation not given. Day 63 following the first vaccine or placebo injection was when the samples were taken. The sample in question was peripheral blood, obtained in a trial of Ad26.COV2.S vaccine versus placebo. The receptors derive from a person aged 18-60 years who received the Ad26.COV2.S COVID-19 vaccine or a placebo.

This chain uses TRBV11-3 with TRBJ2-1; 9 positions agree with TRBD2. The germline gives CDR1 SGHNT, CDR2 YENEEA. The V gene end was trimmed by 5 bases and the J gene end by 6 bases; junction bases not matched to a gene: 11. This CDR3 is built from 16 residues. The CDR3 region is CASSTGWRGRANEQFF. As DNA, the CDR3 is TGTGCCAGCAGCACCGGGTGGCGCGGGAGGGCCAATGAGCAGTTCTTC.

J is TRBJ2-1 and V is TRBV7-3, with TRBD2 matching 9 bases. With V trimmed by 5 bases and J by 9 bases, 11 bases remained unmatched. Germline V gene lookup returns CDR1 SGHTA and CDR2 FQGTGA. The CDR3 runs 15 residues. The CDR3 loop reads CASSPLAGDGGEQFF. The CDR3 DNA is TGTGCCAGCAGCCCCTTAGCGGGAGATGGGGGTGAGCAGTTCTTC.

The V and J genes are TRBV5-1 and TRBJ1-2, with D hard to call. The V gene lost 1 base and the J gene lost 2 bases, with 12 bases spanning the gap. The CDR3 consists of 15 residues. The germline gives CDR1 SGHRS, CDR2 YFSETQ. In DNA, the CDR3 is TGCGCCAGCAGCTTGATAGGGATAGAGAACTATGGCTACACCTTC. Protein product: CASSLIGIENYGYTF. Complete variable domain (other parts from reference TRBV5-1 and TRBJ1-2): KAGVTQTPRYLIKTRGQQVTLSCSPISGHRSVSWYQQTPGQGLQFLFEYFSETQRNKGNFPGRFSGRQFSNSRSEMNVSTLELGDSALYLCASSLIGIENYGYTFGSGTRLTVV.

This clone was recorded a few times. This chain connects TRBV4-1 to TRBJ1-5; weak D call: TRBD1 (5 bases). CDR3 size: 16 residues. The V and J ends lost 1 base and 4 bases respectively, with 14 bases between them. CDR1 and CDR2 (germline): MGHRA, YSYEKL. CDR3 bases: TGCGCCAGCAGCCAAGGTTCATACCAGGGAAATCAGCCCCAGCATTTT. It encodes CASSQGSYQGNQPQHF.

The rearrangement uses TRBV5-6 and TRBJ1-2; possibly TRBD1 for D (5 bases). CDR1 is SGHDT and CDR2 is YYEEEE in the germline V gene. CDR3 length: 13 amino acids. The V and J ends lost 0 bases and 2 bases respectively, with 5 bases between them. The CDR3 DNA follows: TGTGCCAGCAGCTTGGGACAGAACTATGGCTACACCTTC. Translated: CASSLGQNYGYTF.

This sequence joins TRBV2 and TRBJ1-2, with 8 bases that match TRBD1. Germline loops: CDR1 SNHLY, CDR2 FYNNEI. The CDR3 sequence is 12 residues long. The V and J ends lost 11 bases and 5 bases, in that order; junction bases with no gene match: 7. In nucleotides, the CDR3 is TGTGCCGTCTCAGGGGGCGGTTATGGCTACACCTTC. Amino acids: CAVSGGGYGYTF.

This clone has only a few counts. This chain joins TRBV6-6 and TRBJ2-7; 11 nucleotides line up with TRBD2. Germline lookup yields CDR1 MNHNY and CDR2 SVGAGI (reference sequence). Trimming removed 5 bases from V and 6 bases from J; junction bases left unmatched: 18. CDR3 length: 18 amino acids. The CDR3 reads CASSPPSGLAGGLGEQYF. CDR3 DNA: TGTGCCAGCAGTCCCCCCTCCGGGCTAGCGGGAGGACTTGGCGAGCAGTACTTC.

This chain connects TRBV12-3 or TRBV12-4 to TRBJ2-5, with D possibly being TRBD2 (6 bases). The V end was cut by 7 bases, the J end by 4 bases, with 10 bases between. The CDR3 sequence is 12 residues long. CDR3 residues: CASNRGRETQYF. As DNA, the CDR3 is TGTGCCAGCAACCGGGGGAGAGAGACCCAGTACTTC.

The chain carries TRBV2 and TRBJ1-1; D might be TRBD1 (6 bases). CDR1 and CDR2 (germline): SNHLY, FYNNEI. The CDR3 loop spans 15 amino acids. Trimming left V 6 bases short and J 1 base short, with 15 bases between. The CDR3 loop reads CASSHRAPKNTEAFF. The CDR3 nucleotides read TGTGCCAGCAGCCACAGGGCTCCTAAGAACACTGAAGCTTTCTTT.

CDR3 protein: CASSGHSGLSYNEQFF. The CDR3 bases are TGTGCCAGCAGCGGCCACTCCGGACTCTCCTACAATGAGCAGTTCTTC. The chain joins TRBV5-4 to TRBJ2-1; the D gene is possibly TRBD2 (5 bases). CDR1 is SGHNT and CDR2 is YYREEE in the germline V gene (reference sequence). The CDR3 has 16 amino acids. Trimming pared 4 bases from V and 0 bases from J, leaving 14 bases between.

CDR3 sequence reads: CASSGTTNTGELFF. Written as DNA, the CDR3 is TGTGCCAGCAGTGGGACTACGAACACCGGGGAGCTGTTTTTT. J is TRBJ2-2 and V is TRBV2; tentatively, D is TRBD2 (6 bases). Trimming left V 4 bases short and J 0 bases short, with 6 bases between. The CDR3 has 14 amino acids. Germline V CDR1 and CDR2: SNHLY, FYNNEI. The full variable domain, rest sourced from reference TRBV2 and TRBJ2-2, is EPEVTQTPSHQVTQMGQEVILRCVPISNHLYFYWYRQILGQKVEFLVSFYNNEISEKSEIFDDQFSVERPDGSNFTLKIRSTKLEDSAMYFCASSGTTNTGELFFGEGSRLTVL.

The chain combines TRBV6-5 with TRBJ1-4; 9 nucleotides match TRBD1. CDR1 MNHEY and CDR2 SVGAGI come from the germline V gene. This CDR3 comprises 13 residues. V lost 10 bases to trimming and J lost 7 bases; unmatched junction nucleotides: 7. In DNA, the CDR3 is TGTGCCACCCGGGACAGGGATATTGAAAAACTGTTTTTT. Translating it yields CATRDRDIEKLFF.

This CDR3 reads CASSRRGEAFF. In nucleotides, the CDR3 is TGTGCCAGCAGCCGACGGGGCGAGGCTTTCTTT. The gene calls are TRBV12-3 or TRBV12-4 and TRBJ1-1, with D tentatively TRBD1 (5 bases). V gave up 6 bases and J gave up 11 bases, with 13 bases separating them. The CDR3 covers 11 residues.

V and J are TRBV7-2 and TRBJ2-7; 10 nucleotides align to TRBD2. This CDR3 has 15 residues. Germline V gene sequence: CDR1 SGHTA, CDR2 FQGNSA. V lost 1 base to trimming and J lost 1 base; unmatched junction nucleotides: 1. CDR3 nucleotide sequence: TGTGCCAGCAGCTTAGTACTAGCGGGGTCCTACGAGCAGTACTTC. This sequence encodes CASSLVLAGSYEQYF.

This rearrangement joins TRBV11-1 to TRBJ2-5, with D uncertain. Germline CDR1 and CDR2: SGHAT and FQDESV (reference sequence). The CDR3 sequence is 16 residues long. Trimming took 3 bases from V and 4 from J, leaving 18 bases between them. The CDR3 region is CASSLHNSLWAETQYF. CDR3 DNA: TGTGCCAGCAGCTTGCATAATAGTCTTTGGGCAGAGACCCAGTACTTC.

This clone was found once. V is TRBV11-2 and J is TRBJ1-1, with D uncertain. Germline V gene lookup returns CDR1 SGHAT and CDR2 FQNNGV. The CDR3 loop spans 16 amino acids. V dropped 8 bases and J dropped 6 bases, with 25 bases sitting between them. CDR3 sequence reads: CASSPPGEGLIAEAFF. The CDR3 DNA reads TGTGCCAGCTCCCCACCAGGTGAGGGTCTTATCGCTGAAGCTTTCTTT.

As for this clone: The sample carries other DNA sequences with the same CDR3. This chain joins TRBV7-9 and TRBJ2-7; no firm D call. V was cut by 4 bases and J by 4 bases, with 5 bases left in between. CDR1 SEHNR and CDR2 FQNEAQ come from the germline V gene (reference sequence). CDR3 length: 11 residues. Here the CDR3 DNA reads TGTGCCAGCAGCTACGAATACGAGCAGTACTTC. Translated: CASSYEYEQYF.

The chain employs TRBV9 and TRBJ2-3; D is unresolved. Trimming took 3 bases from V and 8 from J, leaving 10 bases between them. In germline, CDR1 is SGDLS, CDR2 YYNGEE. CDR3 length equals 12 residues. As DNA, the CDR3 is TGTGCCAGCAGCGGGCCTAGAGTTACGCAGTATTTT. Translated, it gives CASSGPRVTQYF.

This chain links TRBV18 with TRBJ1-1; D gene uncertain. Deletions cut 3 bases from V and 1 base from J, with 18 bases between. The length of the CDR3 is 17 residues. Germline V gene sequence: CDR1 KGHSH, CDR2 LQKENI. Here the CDR3 reads CASSPSSDARQNTEAFF. DNA of the CDR3: TGTGCCAGCTCACCGAGTAGTGATGCCCGCCAGAACACTGAAGCTTTCTTT.

This clone was recorded at least ten times. The CDR3 loop is CASSSVAGSYNEQFF. For the CDR3, the DNA is TGTGCCAGCAGTTCGGTAGCGGGATCTTACAATGAGCAGTTCTTC. The V gene is TRBV2, the J gene TRBJ2-1; TRBD2 aligns across 8 bases. CDR3 size: 15 residues. Germline values: CDR1 SNHLY, CDR2 FYNNEI. Trimming cost V 5 bases and J 4 bases; bases outside gene matches: 7. Using reference TRBV2 and TRBJ2-1 for the parts outside the CDR3, the full variable domain is EPEVTQTPSHQVTQMGQEVILRCVPISNHLYFYWYRQILGQKVEFLVSFYNNEISEKSEIFDDQFSVERPDGSNFTLKIRSTKLEDSAMYFCASSSVAGSYNEQFFGPGTRLTVL.